This T cell receptor (beta chain) was sequenced during a study of T cell responses to AZD1222 COVID-19 vaccine. Study results and caveats: The donors showed a predominance of white British ancestry and of females, with possible underestimation of clonal diversity. Regions left unmutated in variants are reportedly the target of nearly half of spike-specific TCRs.

This CDR3 spans 11 amino acids. Between the trimmed V and J ends, which lost 2 bases and 4 bases, there was a span of 2 bases. Per germline, CDR1 LGHDT and CDR2 YNNKEL (reference sequence). The protocol was immunoSEQ multiplex PCR, while the TCRdb copy is restricted to in-frame clones and leaves out a portion. Of about 150,000 clones in the sample, approximately 90% were seen once. Concerning this clone itself: Its specificity is unknown.

V and J are TRBV3-1 (or the pseudogene TRBV3-2) and TRBJ2-5; D remains ambiguous. The TCR originated in an adult in good health. This sample comprised peripheral blood, obtained on day 0 of AZD1222 vaccination. The CDR3 protein is CASSQPETQYF. DNA for the CDR3: TGTGCCAGCAGCCAACCAGAGACCCAGTACTTC.